This T cell receptor (beta chain) came from a study of blood T cell repertoires in COVID-19. Study background: Sample material is recorded as cDNA or gDNA derived from T cells, B-cell-depleted T cells, or PBMCs.

Donors of Cohort 3 who recovered were those that had two negative PCRs, clearance, or symptom resolution. Authors' methods: Amplified reference gene primers provided the basis for estimating nucleated cell counts. The table came from immunoSEQ multiplex PCR; TCRdb's copy has only in-frame clones and leaves some out. The V and J calls and the clone size are those of that table, but D and trimming were determined from the DNA. This table holds about 480,000 clones, 85% to 90% found once. Germline V gene data show CDR1 as SGHVS and CDR2 as FNYEAQ. V dropped 5 bases and J dropped 4; count of bases not matched to a gene: 12. The CDR3 extends over 18 amino acids.

The receptor's source is a woman aged 40 to 50 who had recovered from COVID-19. The sequenced sample was PBMCs or T cells enriched from blood (not recorded which). The rearrangement uses TRBV7-6 and TRBJ2-1, with 12 positions matching TRBD2. CDR3 residues: CASSQRGLAGPYYNEQFF. The CDR3 DNA is TGTGCCAGCAGCCAACGAGGACTAGCGGGACCCTATTACAATGAGCAGTTCTTC.